In its sample, the clone carrying this T cell receptor beta chain was seen a few times. Its antigen is undetermined. CDR3 length: 14 amino acids. V shed 7 bases and J shed 7 bases, with 20 bases lying between them. Germline CDR1 is MNHEY and CDR2 is SVGAGI. These data are taken from a study of T cell responses to AZD1222 COVID-19 vaccine. Study-level findings and limits: In a largely white British group with more females than males, clonal diversity was possibly underestimated. Unmutated variant regions are reportedly targeted by nearly half of spike-specific TCRs. Compared with day 0, the breadth and depth of the Spike-specific TCR repertoire rose significantly after two doses of AZD1222.

Sequencing used immunoSEQ multiplex PCR; TCRdb keeps in-frame clones, though not all of them. The sample consists of about 110,000 clones, about 90% of them appearing once. The sequencing used peripheral blood, collected on day 0 of AZD1222 vaccination. The TCR originated in an adult in good health. The J gene is TRBJ2-7, the V gene TRBV6-5; D gene uncertain. This chain's CDR3 is CASTLPGSPEEQYF. The CDR3 DNA reads TGTGCCAGCACCCTACCGGGCAGCCCGGAAGAGCAGTACTTC.